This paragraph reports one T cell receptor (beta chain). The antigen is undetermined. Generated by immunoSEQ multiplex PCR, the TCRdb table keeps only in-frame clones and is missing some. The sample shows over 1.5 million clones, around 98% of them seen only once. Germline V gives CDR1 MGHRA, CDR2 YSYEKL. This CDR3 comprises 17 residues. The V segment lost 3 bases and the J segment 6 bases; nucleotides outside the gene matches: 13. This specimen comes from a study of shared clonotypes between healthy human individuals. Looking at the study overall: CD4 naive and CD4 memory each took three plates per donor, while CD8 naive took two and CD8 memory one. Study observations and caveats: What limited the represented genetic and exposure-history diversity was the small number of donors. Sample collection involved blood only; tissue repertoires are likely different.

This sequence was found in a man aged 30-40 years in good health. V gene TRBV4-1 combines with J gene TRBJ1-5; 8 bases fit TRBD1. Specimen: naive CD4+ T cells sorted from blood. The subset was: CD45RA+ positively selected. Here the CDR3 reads CASSHPIGQGESQPQHF. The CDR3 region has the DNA TGCGCCAGCAGCCATCCCATTGGACAGGGAGAATCTCAGCCCCAGCATTTT.